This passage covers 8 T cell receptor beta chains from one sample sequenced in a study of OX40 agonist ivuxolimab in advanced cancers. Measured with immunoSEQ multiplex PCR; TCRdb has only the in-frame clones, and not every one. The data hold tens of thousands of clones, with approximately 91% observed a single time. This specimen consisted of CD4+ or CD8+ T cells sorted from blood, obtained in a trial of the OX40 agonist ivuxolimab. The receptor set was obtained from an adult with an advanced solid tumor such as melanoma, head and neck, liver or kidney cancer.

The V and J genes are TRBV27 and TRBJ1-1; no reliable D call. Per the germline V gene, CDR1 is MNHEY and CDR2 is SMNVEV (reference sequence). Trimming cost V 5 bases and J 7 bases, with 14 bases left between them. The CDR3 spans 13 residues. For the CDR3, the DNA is TGTGCCAGCAGTCCAAGCGGGATAGGTGAAGCTTTCTTT. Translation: CASSPSGIGEAFF.

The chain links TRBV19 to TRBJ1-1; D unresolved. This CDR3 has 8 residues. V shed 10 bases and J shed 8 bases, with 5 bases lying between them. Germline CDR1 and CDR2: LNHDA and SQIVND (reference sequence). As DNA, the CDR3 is TGTGCCACCATAGAAGCTTTCTTT. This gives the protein CATIEAFF.

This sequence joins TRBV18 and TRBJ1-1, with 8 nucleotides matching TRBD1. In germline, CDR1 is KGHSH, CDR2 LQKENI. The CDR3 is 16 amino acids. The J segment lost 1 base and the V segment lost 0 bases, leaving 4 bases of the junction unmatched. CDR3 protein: CASSPPQGAGNTEAFF. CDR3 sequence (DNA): TGTGCCAGCTCACCACCGCAGGGGGCTGGGAACACTGAAGCTTTCTTT.

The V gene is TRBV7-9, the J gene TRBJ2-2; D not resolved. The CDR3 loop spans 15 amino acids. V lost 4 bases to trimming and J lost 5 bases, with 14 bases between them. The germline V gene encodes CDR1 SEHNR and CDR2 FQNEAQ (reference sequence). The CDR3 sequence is CASSSRATETGELFF. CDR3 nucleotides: TGTGCCAGCAGCTCTCGGGCAACCGAAACCGGGGAGCTGTTTTTT.

DNA for the CDR3: TGTGCCTGGAGTGTTATCGGGAGAACATGGAAGTTCTTC. This translates into CAWSVIGRTWKFF. The chain recombines TRBV30 with TRBJ2-1, with D perhaps TRBD2 (6 bases). The CDR3 loop spans 13 amino acids. The V and J ends lost 0 bases and 14 bases respectively, with 17 bases between them. Per the germline V gene, CDR1 is GTSNPN and CDR2 is SVGIG (reference sequence).

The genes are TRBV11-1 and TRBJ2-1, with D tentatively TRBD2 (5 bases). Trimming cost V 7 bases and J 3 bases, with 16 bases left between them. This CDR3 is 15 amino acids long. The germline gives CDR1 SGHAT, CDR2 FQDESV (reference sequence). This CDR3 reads CASTPVEDLYNEQFF. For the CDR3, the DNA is TGTGCCAGCACCCCTGTGGAGGACCTCTACAATGAGCAGTTCTTC. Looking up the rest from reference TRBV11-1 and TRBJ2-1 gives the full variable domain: EAEVAQSPRYKITEKSQAVAFWCDPISGHATLYWYRQILGQGPELLVQFQDESVVDDSQLPKDRFSAERLKGVDSTLKIQPAELGDSAMYLCASTPVEDLYNEQFFGPGTRLTVL.

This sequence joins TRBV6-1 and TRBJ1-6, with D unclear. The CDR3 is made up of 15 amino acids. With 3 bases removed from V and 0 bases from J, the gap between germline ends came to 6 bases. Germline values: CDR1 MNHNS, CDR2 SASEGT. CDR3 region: CASSDYISYNSPLHF. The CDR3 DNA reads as TGTGCCAGCAGTGATTACATCTCCTATAATTCACCCCTCCACTTT.

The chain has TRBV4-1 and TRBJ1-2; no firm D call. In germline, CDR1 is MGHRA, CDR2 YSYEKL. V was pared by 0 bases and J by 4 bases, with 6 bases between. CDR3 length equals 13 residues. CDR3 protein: CASSQDLGYGYTF. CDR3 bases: TGCGCCAGCAGCCAAGATCTAGGCTATGGCTACACCTTC.